This record covers a single TCR beta chain. In the PCR, 60 Vbeta and 13 Jbeta primers were used. Only in-frame clones appear in the TCRdb table, and some are missing; sequencing was by immunoSEQ multiplex PCR. The sample records roughly 150,000 clones, approximately 81% being singletons. These data originate in a study of cytomegalovirus exposure and HLA in healthy donors. Overall study: Early released data had around 79 million unique TCRs, all coming from HLA-typed donors.

From germline, CDR1 is MNHEY and CDR2 SVGAGI. This CDR3 is 15 amino acids long. Germline trimming cut 5 bases from V and 0 bases from J; bases unmatched to any gene: 1. Sequencing was carried out using PBMCs. The rearrangement joins TRBV6-5 to TRBJ1-5; 10 nucleotides agree with TRBD1. The receptor comes from a man aged 18 to 35 in good health and CMV-seronegative. The CDR3 bases are TGTGCCAGCAGTCGGACAGGGGGTAGCAATCAGCCCCAGCATTTT. It yields the protein CASSRTGGSNQPQHF.